This TCR beta chain is drawn from a study of CD8 T cells in Susac syndrome. TCR beta sequencing covered blood CD8+ and CD4+ T cells. The V and J ends lost 0 bases and 0 bases respectively, with 9 bases between them. The CDR3 is made up of 15 amino acids. The germline CDR1 and CDR2 sequences are SGHRS and YFSETQ. RNA totalling roughly 0.5 to 1 ug underwent reverse transcription with random hexamers. TCRdb passed the immunoSEQ multiplex PCR reads through MiXCR, listing each CDR3 protein once. The sample yields around 200,000 distinct CDR3 sequences, almost 96% seen once. V gene TRBV5-1 combines with J gene TRBJ1-2, with D unresolved. The sample comprised CD4+ T cells from PBMCs. This sequence originates from a human donor with multiple sclerosis. The CDR3, as DNA: TGCGCCAGCAGCTTGGAAGGTAACACTAACTATGGCTACACCTTC. Its protein product is CASSLEGNTNYGYTF. Full variable domain (rest looked up from reference TRBV5-1 and TRBJ1-2): KAGVTQTPRYLIKTRGQQVTLSCSPISGHRSVSWYQQTPGQGLQFLFEYFSETQRNKGNFPGRFSGRQFSNSRSEMNVSTLELGDSALYLCASSLEGNTNYGYTFGSGTRLTVV.